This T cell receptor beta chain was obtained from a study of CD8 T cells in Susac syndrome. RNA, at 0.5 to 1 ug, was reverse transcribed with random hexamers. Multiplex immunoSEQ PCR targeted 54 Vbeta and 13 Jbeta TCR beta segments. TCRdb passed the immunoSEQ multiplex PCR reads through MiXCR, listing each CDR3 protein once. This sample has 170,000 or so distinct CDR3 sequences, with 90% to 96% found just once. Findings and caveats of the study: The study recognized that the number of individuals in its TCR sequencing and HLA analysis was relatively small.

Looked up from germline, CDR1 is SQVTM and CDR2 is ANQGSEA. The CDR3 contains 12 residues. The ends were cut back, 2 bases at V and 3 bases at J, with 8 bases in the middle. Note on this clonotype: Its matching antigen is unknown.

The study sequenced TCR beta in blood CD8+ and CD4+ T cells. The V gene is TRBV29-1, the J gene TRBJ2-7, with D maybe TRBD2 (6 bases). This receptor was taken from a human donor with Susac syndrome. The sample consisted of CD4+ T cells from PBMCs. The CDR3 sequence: CSVERGSYEQYF. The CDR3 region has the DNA TGCAGCGTTGAACGGGGGAGCTACGAGCAGTACTTC.